Reported below is one T cell receptor (beta chain). Its specificity is not known. Method: immunoSEQ multiplex PCR; TCRdb's copy keeps in-frame clones and lacks some. This table has some 200,000 clones, about 92% appearing once. The sample comes from a study of T cell responses to AZD1222 COVID-19 vaccine. Findings of the study overall: Repertoires were sampled only after the peak T cell response. Epitopes outside B.1.351 and B.1.1.7 mutated regions reportedly drew nearly half of spike TCRs.

The CDR3 loop spans 13 amino acids. V dropped 2 bases and J dropped 0 bases, with 4 bases sitting between them. This TCR came from an adult in good health. Specimen: peripheral blood, collected on day 0 of MenACWY control vaccination. This chain uses TRBV12-3 or TRBV12-4 with TRBJ1-1; D gene ambiguous. CDR3 DNA sequence: TGTGCCAGCAGTTTAATGATGAACACTGAAGCTTTCTTT. Translating it yields CASSLMMNTEAFF.